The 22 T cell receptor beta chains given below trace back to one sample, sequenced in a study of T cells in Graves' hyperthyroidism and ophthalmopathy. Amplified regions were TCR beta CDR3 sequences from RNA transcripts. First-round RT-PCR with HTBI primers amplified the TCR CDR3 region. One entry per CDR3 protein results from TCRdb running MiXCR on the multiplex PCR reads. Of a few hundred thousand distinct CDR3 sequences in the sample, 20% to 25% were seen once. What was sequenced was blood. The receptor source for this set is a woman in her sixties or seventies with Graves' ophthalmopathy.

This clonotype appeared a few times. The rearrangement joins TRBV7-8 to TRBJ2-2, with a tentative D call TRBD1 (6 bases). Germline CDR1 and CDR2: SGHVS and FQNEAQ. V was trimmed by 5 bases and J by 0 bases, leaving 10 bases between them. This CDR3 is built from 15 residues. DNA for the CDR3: TGTGCCAGCAGCCACCGGGACACGAACACCGGGGAGCTGTTTTTT. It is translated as CASSHRDTNTGELFF.

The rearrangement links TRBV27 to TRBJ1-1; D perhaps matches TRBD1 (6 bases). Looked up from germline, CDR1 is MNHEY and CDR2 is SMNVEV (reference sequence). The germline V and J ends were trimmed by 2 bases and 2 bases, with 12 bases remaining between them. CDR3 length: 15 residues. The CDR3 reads CASSLGGGQNTEAFF. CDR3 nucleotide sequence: TGTGCCAGCAGTTTAGGTGGGGGGCAAAACACTGAAGCTTTCTTT.

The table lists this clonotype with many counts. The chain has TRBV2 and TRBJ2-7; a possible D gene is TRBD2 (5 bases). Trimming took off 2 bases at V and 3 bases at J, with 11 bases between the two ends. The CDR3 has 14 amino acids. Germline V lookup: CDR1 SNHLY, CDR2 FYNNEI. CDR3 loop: CASSEREGYYEQYF. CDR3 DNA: TGTGCCAGCAGTGAACGCGAGGGCTACTACGAGCAGTACTTC.

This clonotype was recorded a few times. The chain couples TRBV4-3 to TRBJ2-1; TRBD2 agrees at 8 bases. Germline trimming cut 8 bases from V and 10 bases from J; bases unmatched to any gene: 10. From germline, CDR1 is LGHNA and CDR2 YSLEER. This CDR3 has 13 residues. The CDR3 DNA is TGCGCCAGCTCCCTGGGACTAGGGGGAGAGCAGTTCTTC. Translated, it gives CASSLGLGGEQFF.

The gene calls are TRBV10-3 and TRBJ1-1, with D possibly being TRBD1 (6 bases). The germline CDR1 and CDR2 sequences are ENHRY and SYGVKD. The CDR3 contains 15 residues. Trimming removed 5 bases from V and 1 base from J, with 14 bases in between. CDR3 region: CAISPKGGKNTEAFF. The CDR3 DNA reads TGTGCCATCAGTCCCAAAGGGGGTAAGAACACTGAAGCTTTCTTT.

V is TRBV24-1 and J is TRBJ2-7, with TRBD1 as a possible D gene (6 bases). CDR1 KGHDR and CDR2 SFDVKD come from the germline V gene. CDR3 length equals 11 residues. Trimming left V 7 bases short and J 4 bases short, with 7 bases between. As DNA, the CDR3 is TGTGCCACCAGCGACAGGTACGAGCAGTACTTC. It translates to CATSDRYEQYF.

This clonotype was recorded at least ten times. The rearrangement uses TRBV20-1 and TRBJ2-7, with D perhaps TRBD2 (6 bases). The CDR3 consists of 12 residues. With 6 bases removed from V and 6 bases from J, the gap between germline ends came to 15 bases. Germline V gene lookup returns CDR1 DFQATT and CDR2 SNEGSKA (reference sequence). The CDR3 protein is CSAPGGFGEQYF. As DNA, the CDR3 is TGCAGTGCGCCCGGGGGTTTCGGCGAGCAGTACTTC.

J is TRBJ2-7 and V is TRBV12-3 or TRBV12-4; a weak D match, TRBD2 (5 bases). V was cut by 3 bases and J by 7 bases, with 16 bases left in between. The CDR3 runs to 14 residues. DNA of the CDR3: TGTGCCAGCAGTTTCGAGGGAGCCATGTTGGAGCAGTACTTC. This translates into CASSFEGAMLEQYF.

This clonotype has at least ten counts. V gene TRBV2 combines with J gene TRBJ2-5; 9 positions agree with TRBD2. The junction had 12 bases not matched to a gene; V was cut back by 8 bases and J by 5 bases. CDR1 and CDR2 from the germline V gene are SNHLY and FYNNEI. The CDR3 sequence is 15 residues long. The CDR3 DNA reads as TGTGCCAGCTCTTACAGCGGGGGGAGAGTGGAGACCCAGTACTTC. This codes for CASSYSGGRVETQYF.

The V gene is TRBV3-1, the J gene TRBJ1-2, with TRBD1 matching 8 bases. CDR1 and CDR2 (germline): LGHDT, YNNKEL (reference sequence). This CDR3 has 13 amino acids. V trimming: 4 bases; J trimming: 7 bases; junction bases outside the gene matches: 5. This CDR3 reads CASSRTGGSGYTF. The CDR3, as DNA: TGTGCCAGCAGCCGCACAGGGGGGTCTGGCTACACCTTC.

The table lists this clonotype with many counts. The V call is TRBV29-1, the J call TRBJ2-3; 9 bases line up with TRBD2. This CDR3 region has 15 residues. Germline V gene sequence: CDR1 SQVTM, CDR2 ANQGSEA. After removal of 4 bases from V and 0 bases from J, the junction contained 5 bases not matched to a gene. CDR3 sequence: CSVVSREGSTDTQYF. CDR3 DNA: TGCAGCGTTGTGTCGCGGGAGGGGAGCACAGATACGCAGTATTTT.

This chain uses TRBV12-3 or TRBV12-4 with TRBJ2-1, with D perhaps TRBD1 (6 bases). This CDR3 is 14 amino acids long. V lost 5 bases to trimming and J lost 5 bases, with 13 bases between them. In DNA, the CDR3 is TGTGCCAGCAGTATACCAACAGGGAACAATGAGCAGTTCTTC. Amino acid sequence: CASSIPTGNNEQFF.

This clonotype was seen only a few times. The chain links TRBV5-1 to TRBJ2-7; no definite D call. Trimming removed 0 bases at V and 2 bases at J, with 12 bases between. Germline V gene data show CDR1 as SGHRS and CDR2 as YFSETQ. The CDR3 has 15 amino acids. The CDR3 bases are TGCGCCAGCAGCTTGGATGGCCTGGACGCCTACGAGCAGTACTTC. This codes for CASSLDGLDAYEQYF. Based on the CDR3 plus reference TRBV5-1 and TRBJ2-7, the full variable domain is KAGVTQTPRYLIKTRGQQVTLSCSPISGHRSVSWYQQTPGQGLQFLFEYFSETQRNKGNFPGRFSGRQFSNSRSEMNVSTLELGDSALYLCASSLDGLDAYEQYFGPGTRLTVT.

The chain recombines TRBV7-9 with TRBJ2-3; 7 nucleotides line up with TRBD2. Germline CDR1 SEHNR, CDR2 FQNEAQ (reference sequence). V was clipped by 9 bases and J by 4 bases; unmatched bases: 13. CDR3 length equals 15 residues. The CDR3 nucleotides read TGTGCCAGTCGCTCCCGGCTAGCGGTCGCAGATACGCAGTATTTT. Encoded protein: CASRSRLAVADTQYF.

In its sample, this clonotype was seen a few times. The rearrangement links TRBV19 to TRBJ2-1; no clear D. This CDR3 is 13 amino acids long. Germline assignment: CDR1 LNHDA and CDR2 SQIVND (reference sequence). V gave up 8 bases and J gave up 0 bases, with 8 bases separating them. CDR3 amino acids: CASEADSYNEQFF. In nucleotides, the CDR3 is TGTGCCAGTGAAGCAGACTCCTACAATGAGCAGTTCTTC.

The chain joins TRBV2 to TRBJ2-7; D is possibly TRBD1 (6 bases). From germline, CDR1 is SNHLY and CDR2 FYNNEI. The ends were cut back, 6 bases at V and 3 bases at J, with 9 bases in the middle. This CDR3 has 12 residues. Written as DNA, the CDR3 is TGTGCCAGCAGAAGACAGGTCTACGAGCAGTACTTC. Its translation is CASRRQVYEQYF.

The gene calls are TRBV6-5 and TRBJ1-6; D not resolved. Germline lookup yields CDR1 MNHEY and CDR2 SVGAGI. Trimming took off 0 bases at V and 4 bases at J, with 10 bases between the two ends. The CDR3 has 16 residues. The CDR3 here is CASSYSPTPYNSPLHF. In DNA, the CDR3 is TGTGCCAGCAGTTACTCGCCCACACCATATAATTCACCCCTCCACTTT.

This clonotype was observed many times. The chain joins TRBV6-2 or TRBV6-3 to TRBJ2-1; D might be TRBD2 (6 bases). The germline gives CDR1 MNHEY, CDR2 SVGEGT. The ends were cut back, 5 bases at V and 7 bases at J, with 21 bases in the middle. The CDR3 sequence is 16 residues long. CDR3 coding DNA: TGTGCCAGCAGTGACTTCGGGACTCGAACTTCTAATGAGCAGTTCTTC. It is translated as CASSDFGTRTSNEQFF.

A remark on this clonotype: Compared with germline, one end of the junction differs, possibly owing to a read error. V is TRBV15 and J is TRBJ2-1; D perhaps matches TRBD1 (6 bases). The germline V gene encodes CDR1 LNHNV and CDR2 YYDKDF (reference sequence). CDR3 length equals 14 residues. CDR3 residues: CATTRLQGRDEQFF. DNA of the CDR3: TGTGCCACCACCAGACTACAGGGACGGGATGAGCAGTTCTTC.

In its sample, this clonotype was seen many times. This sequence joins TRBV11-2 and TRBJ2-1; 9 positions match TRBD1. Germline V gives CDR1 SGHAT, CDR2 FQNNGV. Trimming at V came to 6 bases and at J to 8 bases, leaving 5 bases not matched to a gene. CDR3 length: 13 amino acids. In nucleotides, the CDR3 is TGTGCCAGCAGATGGGACAGGGTCGATGAGCAGTTCTTC. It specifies CASRWDRVDEQFF. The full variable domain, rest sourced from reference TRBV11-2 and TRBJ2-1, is EAGVAQSPRYKIIEKRQSVAFWCNPISGHATLYWYQQILGQGPKLLIQFQNNGVVDDSQLPKDRFSAERLKGVDSTLKIQPAKLEDSAVYLCASRWDRVDEQFFGPGTRLTVL.

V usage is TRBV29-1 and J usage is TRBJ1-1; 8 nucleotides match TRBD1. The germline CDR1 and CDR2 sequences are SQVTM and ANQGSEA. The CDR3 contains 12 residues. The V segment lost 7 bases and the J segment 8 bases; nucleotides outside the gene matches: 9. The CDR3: CSGQPRTGEAFF. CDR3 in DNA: TGCAGCGGCCAACCTCGGACAGGGGAAGCTTTCTTT. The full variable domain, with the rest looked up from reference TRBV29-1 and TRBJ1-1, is SAVISQKPSRDICQRGTSLTIQCQVDSQVTMMFWYRQQPGQSLTLIATANQGSEATYESGFVIDKFPISRPNLTFSTLTVSNMSPEDSSIYLCSGQPRTGEAFFGQGTRLTVV.

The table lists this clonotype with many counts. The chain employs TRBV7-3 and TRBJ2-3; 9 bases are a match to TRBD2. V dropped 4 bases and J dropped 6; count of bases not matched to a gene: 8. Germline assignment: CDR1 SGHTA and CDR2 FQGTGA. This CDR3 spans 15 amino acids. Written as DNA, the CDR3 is TGTGCCAGCAGCTCGCATAGCGGGAGTCCCGATACGCAGTATTTT. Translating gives CASSSHSGSPDTQYF.